This is a list of T cell receptor beta chains from one sample in a study of radiotherapy plus CTLA-4 blockade in lung cancer. The repertoire was sequenced with immunoSEQ multiplex PCR; TCRdb's copy has only in-frame clones and lacks some. Counted here are 110,000 or so clones, about four fifths occurring once; the ten biggest clones make up approximately 4.7%. Sequenced here: peripheral blood, sampled from a patient treated with radiotherapy plus ipilimumab. The receptors here all came from a human donor with non-small cell lung cancer who had a partial response to radiotherapy plus ipilimumab. The CDR3 runs from the conserved cysteine through the conserved F or W. The order of the fields is clone size, V gene, D gene, J gene, CDR3 protein, CDR3 DNA. A D gene is named only where the DNA matches it firmly. The size of a clone is reported for some rows only, either as once, few or many, or as a class for expanded clones.

.	TRBV5-6	.	TRBJ2-2	CASSLILGSGTGELFF	TGTGCCAGCAGCTTGATACTCGGGAGTGGTACCGGGGAGCTGTTTTTT
.	TRBV7-9	.	TRBJ2-1	CASSLVEATRSLFF	TGTGCCAGCAGCTTAGTCGAGGCTACCCGGAGCCTGTTCTTC
.	TRBV30	TRBD1	TRBJ2-1	CAGAGQGNNEQFF	TGTGCCGGAGCGGGACAGGGGAACAATGAGCAGTTCTTC
.	TRBV7-3	TRBD1	TRBJ2-2	CASSKGQGAGELFF	TGTGCCAGCAGCAAGGGACAGGGGGCCGGGGAGCTGTTTTTT
.	TRBV7-9	TRBD2	TRBJ2-3	CASSLRLAGDTDTQYF	TGTGCCAGCAGCTTGCGACTAGCGGGAGACACAGATACGCAGTATTTT
.	TRBV5-1	.	TRBJ1-2	CASTLGGEGNYGYTF	TGCGCCAGCACCCTGGGGGGGGAAGGTAACTATGGCTACACCTTC
.	TRBV9	TRBD2	TRBJ2-1	CASSVGRESLGNEQFF	TGTGCCAGCAGCGTAGGGCGGGAGAGTCTTGGCAATGAGCAGTTCTTC
.	TRBV28	TRBD1	TRBJ2-7	CASSAPTGVLYEQYF	TGTGCCAGCAGCGCTCCCACAGGGGTTTTATACGAGCAGTACTTC
.	TRBV12-1	.	TRBJ1-1	CGVEGVVNTEAFF	TGTGGAGTCGAGGGTGTAGTGAACACTGAAGCTTTCTTT
.	TRBV10-3	.	TRBJ1-6	CAISSQGSNSPLHF	TGTGCCATCAGCTCCCAGGGATCCAATTCACCCCTCCACTTT
.	TRBV4-2	TRBD2	TRBJ2-5	CASSQGIGLAGEETQYF	TGTGCCAGCAGCCAAGGGATCGGACTAGCGGGAGAAGAGACCCAGTACTTC
.	TRBV7-9	.	TRBJ2-2	CASSPPANTGELFF	TGTGCCAGCAGCCCCCCGGCGAACACCGGGGAGCTGTTTTTT
.	TRBV25-1	TRBD1	TRBJ2-7	CASSSWTGFGEQYF	TGTGCCAGCAGTTCGTGGACAGGGTTCGGAGAGCAGTACTTC
once	TRBV5-4	.	TRBJ2-1	CASSLGEGPEVEQFF	TGTGCCAGCAGCTTAGGGGAAGGACCTGAGGTAGAGCAGTTCTTC
few	TRBV7-9	TRBD1	TRBJ1-3	CASRRDRSGNTIYF	TGTGCCAGCAGACGGGACAGGTCTGGAAACACCATATATTTT
.	TRBV7-2	TRBD1	TRBJ2-5	CASSNRGLETQYF	TGTGCCAGCAGCAACAGGGGATTGGAGACCCAGTACTTC
.	TRBV11-2	TRBD2	TRBJ2-1	CASSQRLAAHNEQFF	TGTGCCAGCAGCCAAAGACTAGCGGCCCACAATGAGCAGTTCTTC
.	TRBV7-8	TRBD1	TRBJ1-2	CASSLGAGTALGYGYTF	TGTGCCAGCAGCTTAGGGGCCGGGACAGCGCTCGGGTATGGCTACACCTTC
few	TRBV10-3	.	TRBJ1-5	CAISDSINQPQHF	TGTGCCATCAGTGACAGTATCAATCAGCCCCAGCATTTT
.	TRBV5-4	.	TRBJ1-6	CASSGRADPSSYNSPLHF	TGTGCCAGCAGCGGGAGGGCGGACCCGAGCTCCTATAATTCACCCCTCCACTTT
.	TRBV18	TRBD1	TRBJ1-2	CASTPIQGASRDGYTF	TGTGCCAGCACGCCGATCCAGGGGGCGTCCAGGGATGGCTACACCTTC
.	TRBV7-3	.	TRBJ2-1	CASSPGRESSYNEQFF	TGTGCCAGCAGCCCCGGTAGGGAGAGCTCCTACAATGAGCAGTTCTTC
.	TRBV7-9	TRBD1	TRBJ1-1	CASSRIGQGANTEAFF	TGTGCCAGCAGTCGAATAGGTCAGGGGGCGAACACTGAAGCTTTCTTT
.	TRBV6-6	TRBD2	TRBJ2-1	CASNSDLAGDRNEQFF	TGTGCCAGCAATTCCGACCTAGCGGGAGATAGAAATGAGCAGTTCTTC
.	TRBV2	.	TRBJ2-1	CASSELLRAQVDEQFF	TGTGCCAGCAGTGAATTGTTGAGGGCTCAGGTGGATGAGCAGTTCTTC
few	TRBV27	TRBD2	TRBJ2-1	CASSLSRKTGTKIAEQFF	TGTGCCAGCAGTTTATCGAGAAAAACCGGGACTAAAATCGCTGAGCAGTTCTTC
.	TRBV6-5	.	TRBJ2-1	CASSFGLTRGEQFF	TGTGCCAGCAGTTTCGGACTCACAAGAGGTGAGCAGTTCTTC
.	TRBV19	TRBD1	TRBJ1-6	CASSTTDRAPLHF	TGTGCCAGTAGTACCACCGACAGGGCACCCCTCCACTTT
.	TRBV9	.	TRBJ1-1	CASSVAQGYTEAFF	TGTGCCAGCAGCGTAGCTCAGGGGTACACTGAAGCTTTCTTT